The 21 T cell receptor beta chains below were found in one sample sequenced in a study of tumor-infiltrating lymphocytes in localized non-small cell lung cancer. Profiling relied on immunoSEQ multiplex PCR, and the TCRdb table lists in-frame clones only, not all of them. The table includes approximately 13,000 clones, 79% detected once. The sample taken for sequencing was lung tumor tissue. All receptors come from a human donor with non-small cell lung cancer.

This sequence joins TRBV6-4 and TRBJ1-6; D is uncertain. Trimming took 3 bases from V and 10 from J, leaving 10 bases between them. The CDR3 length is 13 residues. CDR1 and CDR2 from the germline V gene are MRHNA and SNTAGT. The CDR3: CASSEEPTSPLHF. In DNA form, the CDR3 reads TGTGCCAGCAGTGAAGAACCGACATCACCCCTCCACTTT.

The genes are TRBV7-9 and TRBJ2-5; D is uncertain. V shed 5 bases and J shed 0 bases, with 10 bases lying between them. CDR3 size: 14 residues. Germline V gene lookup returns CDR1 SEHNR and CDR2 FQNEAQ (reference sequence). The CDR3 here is CASSRLTDQETQYF. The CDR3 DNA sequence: TGTGCCAGCAGCCGATTAACAGACCAAGAGACCCAGTACTTC.

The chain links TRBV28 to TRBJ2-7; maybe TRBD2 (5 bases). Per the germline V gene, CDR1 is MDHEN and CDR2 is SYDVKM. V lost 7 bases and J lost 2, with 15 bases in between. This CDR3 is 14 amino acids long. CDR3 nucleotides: TGTGCCAGCAACTTCGCCGGGGAAACCTACGAGCAGTACTTC. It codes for CASNFAGETYEQYF.

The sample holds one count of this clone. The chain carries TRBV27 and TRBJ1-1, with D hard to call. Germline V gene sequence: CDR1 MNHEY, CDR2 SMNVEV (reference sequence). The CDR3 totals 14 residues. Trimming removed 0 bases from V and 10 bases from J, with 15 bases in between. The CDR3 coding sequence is TGTGCCAGCAGTTTATCCGGACGGGGAGCTCTAGCTTTCTTT. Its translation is CASSLSGRGALAFF.

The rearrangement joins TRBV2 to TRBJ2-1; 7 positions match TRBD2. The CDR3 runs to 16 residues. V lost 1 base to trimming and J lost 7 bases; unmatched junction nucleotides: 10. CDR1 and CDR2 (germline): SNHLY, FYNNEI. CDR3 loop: CASSEDAGVEPNEQFF. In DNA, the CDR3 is TGTGCCAGCAGTGAAGATGCGGGAGTCGAACCTAATGAGCAGTTCTTC.

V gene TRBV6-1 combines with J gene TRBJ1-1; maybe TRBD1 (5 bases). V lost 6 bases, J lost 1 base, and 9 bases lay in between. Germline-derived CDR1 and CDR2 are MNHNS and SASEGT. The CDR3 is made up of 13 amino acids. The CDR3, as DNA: TGTGCCAGCAGAGGGACGACGAACACTGAAGCTTTCTTT. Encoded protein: CASRGTTNTEAFF.

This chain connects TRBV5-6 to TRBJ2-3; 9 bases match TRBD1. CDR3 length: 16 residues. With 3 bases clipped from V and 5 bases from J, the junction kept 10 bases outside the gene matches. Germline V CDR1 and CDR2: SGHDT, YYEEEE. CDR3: CASSSLDRGRVDTQYF. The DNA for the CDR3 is TGTGCCAGCAGCTCCCTGGACAGGGGTCGGGTAGATACGCAGTATTTT.

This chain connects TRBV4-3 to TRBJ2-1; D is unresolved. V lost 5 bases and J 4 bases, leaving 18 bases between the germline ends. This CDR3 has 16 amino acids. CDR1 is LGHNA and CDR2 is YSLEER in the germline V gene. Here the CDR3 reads CASSSTWRSIYNEQFF. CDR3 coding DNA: TGCGCCAGCAGCAGTACGTGGCGGTCAATTTACAATGAGCAGTTCTTC.

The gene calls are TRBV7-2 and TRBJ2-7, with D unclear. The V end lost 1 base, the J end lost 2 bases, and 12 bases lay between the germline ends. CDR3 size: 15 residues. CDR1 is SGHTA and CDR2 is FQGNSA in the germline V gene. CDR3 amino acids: CASSLVGALTYEQYF. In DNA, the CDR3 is TGTGCCAGCAGCTTAGTAGGAGCCCTAACCTACGAGCAGTACTTC.

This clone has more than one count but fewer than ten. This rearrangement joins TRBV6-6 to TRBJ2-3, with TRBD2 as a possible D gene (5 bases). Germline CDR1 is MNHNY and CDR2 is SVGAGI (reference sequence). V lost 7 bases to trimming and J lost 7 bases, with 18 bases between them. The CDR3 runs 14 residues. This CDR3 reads CASIPVGATNTQYF. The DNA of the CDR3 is TGTGCCAGCATCCCCGTGGGAGCAACAAATACGCAGTATTTT.

CDR3 nucleotides: TGTGCCAGCAGTGATACCCAGCCAGACTACAATGAGCAGTTCTTC. It codes for CASSDTQPDYNEQFF. The rearrangement joins TRBV2 to TRBJ2-1, with D hard to call. V dropped 3 bases and J dropped 3 bases, with 12 bases sitting between them. There are 15 residues in the CDR3. CDR1 and CDR2 from the germline V gene are SNHLY and FYNNEI.

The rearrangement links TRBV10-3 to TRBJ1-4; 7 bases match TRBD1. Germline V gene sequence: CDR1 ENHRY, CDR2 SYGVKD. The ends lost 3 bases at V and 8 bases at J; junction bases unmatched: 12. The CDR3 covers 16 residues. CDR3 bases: TGTGCCATCAGTGATGGTACAGGGGTAATTGGAGAAAAACTGTTTTTT. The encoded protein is CAISDGTGVIGEKLFF.

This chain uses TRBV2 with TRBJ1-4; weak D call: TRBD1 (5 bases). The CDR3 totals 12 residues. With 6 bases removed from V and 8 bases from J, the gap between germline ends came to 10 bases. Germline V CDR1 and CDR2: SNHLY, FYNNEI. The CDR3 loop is CASSERTEKLFF. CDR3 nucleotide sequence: TGTGCCAGCAGCGAAAGGACAGAAAAACTGTTTTTT.

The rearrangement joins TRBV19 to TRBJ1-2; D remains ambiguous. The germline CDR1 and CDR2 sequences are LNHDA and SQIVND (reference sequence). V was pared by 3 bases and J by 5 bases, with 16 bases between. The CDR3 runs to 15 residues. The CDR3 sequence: CASSIGPLLGYGYTF. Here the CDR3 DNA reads TGTGCCAGTAGTATTGGGCCCCTGCTAGGATATGGCTACACCTTC.

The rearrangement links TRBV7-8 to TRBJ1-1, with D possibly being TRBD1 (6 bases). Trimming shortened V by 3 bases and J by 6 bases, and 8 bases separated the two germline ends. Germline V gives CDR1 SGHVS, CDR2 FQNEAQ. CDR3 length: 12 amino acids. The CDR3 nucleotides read TGTGCCAGCAGCTTGACAGGAGCTGAAGCTTTCTTT. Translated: CASSLTGAEAFF.

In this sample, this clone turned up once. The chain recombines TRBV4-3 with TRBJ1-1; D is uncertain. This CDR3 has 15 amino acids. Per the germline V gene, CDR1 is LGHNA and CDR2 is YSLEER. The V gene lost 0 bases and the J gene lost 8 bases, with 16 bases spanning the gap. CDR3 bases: TGCGCCAGCAGCCAAGAGCGGGGATATGGCAGGGAAGCTTTCTTT. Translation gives CASSQERGYGREAFF.

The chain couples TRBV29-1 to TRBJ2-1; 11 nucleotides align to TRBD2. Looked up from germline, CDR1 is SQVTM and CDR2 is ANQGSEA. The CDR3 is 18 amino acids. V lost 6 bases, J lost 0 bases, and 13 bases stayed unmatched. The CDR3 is CSVQGASGGWSSYNEQFF. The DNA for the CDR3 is TGCAGCGTCCAAGGGGCTAGCGGGGGGTGGAGCTCCTACAATGAGCAGTTCTTC.

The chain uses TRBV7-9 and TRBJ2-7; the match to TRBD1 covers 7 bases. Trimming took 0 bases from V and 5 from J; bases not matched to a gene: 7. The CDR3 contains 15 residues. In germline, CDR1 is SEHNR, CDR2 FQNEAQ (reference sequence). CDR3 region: CASSLATTGTNEQYF. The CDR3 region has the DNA TGTGCCAGCAGCTTAGCGACGACAGGGACCAACGAGCAGTACTTC.

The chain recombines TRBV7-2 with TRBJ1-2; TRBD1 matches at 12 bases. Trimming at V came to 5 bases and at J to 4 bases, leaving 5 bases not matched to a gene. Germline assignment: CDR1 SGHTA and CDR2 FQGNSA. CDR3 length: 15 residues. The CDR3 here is CASSPGQGASYGYTF. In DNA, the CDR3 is TGTGCCAGCAGCCCGGGACAGGGGGCTAGCTATGGCTACACCTTC.

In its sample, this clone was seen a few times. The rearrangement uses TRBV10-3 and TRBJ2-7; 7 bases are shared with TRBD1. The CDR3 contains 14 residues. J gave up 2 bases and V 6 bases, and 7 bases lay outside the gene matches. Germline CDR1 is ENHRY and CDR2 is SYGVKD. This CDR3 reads CAIRGDSPTYEQYF. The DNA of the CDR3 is TGTGCCATCAGAGGGGACAGTCCGACCTACGAGCAGTACTTC.

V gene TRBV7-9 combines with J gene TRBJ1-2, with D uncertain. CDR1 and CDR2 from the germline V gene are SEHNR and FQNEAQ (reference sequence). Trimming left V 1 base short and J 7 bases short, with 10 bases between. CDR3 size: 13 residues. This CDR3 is CASSLVTAGGYTF. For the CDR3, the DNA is TGTGCCAGCAGCTTAGTCACAGCCGGTGGCTACACCTTC.